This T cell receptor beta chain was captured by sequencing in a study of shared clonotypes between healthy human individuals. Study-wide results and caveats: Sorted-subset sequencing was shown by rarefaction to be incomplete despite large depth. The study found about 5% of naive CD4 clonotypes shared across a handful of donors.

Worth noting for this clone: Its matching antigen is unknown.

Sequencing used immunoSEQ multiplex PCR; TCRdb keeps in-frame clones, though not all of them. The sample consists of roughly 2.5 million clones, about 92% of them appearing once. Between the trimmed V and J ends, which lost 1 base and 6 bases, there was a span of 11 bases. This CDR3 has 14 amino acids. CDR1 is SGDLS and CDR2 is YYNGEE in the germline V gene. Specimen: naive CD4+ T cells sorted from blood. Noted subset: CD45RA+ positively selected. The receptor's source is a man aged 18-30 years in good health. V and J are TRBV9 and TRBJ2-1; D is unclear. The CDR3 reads CASSVIDQSNEQFF. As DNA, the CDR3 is TGTGCCAGCAGCGTAATCGACCAGTCCAATGAGCAGTTCTTC.